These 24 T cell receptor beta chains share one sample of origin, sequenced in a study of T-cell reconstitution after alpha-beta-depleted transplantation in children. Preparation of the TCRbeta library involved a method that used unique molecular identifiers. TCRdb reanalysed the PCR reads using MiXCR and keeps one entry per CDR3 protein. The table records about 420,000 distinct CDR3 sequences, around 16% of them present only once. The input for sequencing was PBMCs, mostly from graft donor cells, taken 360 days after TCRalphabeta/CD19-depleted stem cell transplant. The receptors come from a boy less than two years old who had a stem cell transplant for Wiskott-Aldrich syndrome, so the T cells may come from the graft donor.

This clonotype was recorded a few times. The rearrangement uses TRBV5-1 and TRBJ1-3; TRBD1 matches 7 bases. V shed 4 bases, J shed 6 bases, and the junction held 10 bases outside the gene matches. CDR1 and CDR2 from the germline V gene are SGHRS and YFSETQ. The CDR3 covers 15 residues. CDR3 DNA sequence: TGCGCCAGCAGCCACCCCGACAGGGAGGCAAACACCATATATTTT. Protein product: CASSHPDREANTIYF.

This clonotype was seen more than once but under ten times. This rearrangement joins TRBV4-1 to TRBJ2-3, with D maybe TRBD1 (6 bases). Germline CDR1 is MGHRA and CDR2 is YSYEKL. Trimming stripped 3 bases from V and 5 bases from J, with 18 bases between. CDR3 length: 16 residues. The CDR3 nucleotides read TGCGCCAGCAGCCATCCACAGGGAAGGGGCATAGATACGCAGTATTTT. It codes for CASSHPQGRGIDTQYF.

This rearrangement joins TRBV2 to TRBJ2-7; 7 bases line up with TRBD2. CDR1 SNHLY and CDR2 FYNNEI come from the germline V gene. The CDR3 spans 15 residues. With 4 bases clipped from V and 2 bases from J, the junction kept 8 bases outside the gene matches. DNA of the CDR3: TGTGCCAGCAGTGTAATGGCTAGCGGCCCCTACGAGCAGTACTTC. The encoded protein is CASSVMASGPYEQYF.

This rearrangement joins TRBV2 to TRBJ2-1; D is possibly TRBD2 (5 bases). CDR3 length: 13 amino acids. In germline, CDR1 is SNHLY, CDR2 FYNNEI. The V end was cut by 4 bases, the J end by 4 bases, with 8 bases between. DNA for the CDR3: TGTGCCAGCAGTGGGAGGAGTTACAATGAGCAGTTCTTC. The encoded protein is CASSGRSYNEQFF.

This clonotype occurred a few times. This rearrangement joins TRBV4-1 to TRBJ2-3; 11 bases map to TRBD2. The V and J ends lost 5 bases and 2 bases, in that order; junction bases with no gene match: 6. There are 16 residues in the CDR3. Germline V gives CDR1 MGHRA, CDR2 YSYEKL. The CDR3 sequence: CASSYGTSGFTDTQYF. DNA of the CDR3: TGCGCCAGCAGCTACGGGACTAGCGGTTTCACAGATACGCAGTATTTT.

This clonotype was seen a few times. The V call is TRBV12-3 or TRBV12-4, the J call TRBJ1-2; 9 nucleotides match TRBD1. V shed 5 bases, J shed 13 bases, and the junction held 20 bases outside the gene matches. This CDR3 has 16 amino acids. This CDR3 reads CASSLARRGTGISSTF. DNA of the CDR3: TGTGCCAGCAGTCTCGCTCGACGAGGGACAGGGATTTCAAGCACCTTC.

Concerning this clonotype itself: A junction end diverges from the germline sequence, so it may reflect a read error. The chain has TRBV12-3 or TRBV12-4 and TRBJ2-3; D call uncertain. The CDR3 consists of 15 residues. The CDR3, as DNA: TGTGCCAGCAGATTAGGGATGTGGGGCACAGATACGCAGTATTTT. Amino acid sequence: CASRLGMWGTDTQYF.

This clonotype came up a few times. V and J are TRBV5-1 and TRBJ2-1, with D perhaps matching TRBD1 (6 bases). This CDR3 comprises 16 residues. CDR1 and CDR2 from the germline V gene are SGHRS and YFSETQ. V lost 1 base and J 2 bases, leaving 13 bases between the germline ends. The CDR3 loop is CASSLQGTRPYNEQFF. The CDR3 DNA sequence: TGCGCCAGCAGCTTGCAGGGGACCCGTCCCTACAATGAGCAGTTCTTC. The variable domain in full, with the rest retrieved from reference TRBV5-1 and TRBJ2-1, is KAGVTQTPRYLIKTRGQQVTLSCSPISGHRSVSWYQQTPGQGLQFLFEYFSETQRNKGNFPGRFSGRQFSNSRSEMNVSTLELGDSALYLCASSLQGTRPYNEQFFGPGTRLTVL.

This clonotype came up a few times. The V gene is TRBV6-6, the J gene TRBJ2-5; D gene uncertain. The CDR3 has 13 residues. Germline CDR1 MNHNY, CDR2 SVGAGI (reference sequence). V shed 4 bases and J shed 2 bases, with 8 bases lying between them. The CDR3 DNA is TGTGCCAGCAGTTTAAACGGGCAAGAGACCCAGTACTTC. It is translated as CASSLNGQETQYF.

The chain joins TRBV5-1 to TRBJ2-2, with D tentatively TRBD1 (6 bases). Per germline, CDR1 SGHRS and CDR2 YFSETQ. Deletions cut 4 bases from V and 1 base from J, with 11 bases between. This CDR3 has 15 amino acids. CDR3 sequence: CASSPDRRNTGELFF. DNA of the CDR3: TGCGCCAGCAGCCCTGACAGGAGGAACACCGGGGAGCTGTTTTTT.

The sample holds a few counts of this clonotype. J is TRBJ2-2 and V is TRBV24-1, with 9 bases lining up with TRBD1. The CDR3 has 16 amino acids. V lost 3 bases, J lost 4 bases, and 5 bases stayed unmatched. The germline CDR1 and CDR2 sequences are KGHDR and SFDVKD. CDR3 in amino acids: CATSDIQGAATGELFF. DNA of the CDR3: TGTGCCACCAGTGATATACAGGGGGCGGCCACCGGGGAGCTGTTTTTT.

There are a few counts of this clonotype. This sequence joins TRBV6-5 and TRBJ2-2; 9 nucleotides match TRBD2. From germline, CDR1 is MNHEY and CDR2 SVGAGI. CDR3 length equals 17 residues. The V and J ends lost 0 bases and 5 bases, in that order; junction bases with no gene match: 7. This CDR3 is CASSYSRLAARTGELFF. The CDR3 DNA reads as TGTGCCAGCAGTTACTCGCGACTAGCGGCAAGGACCGGGGAGCTGTTTTTT.

The CDR3 nucleotides read TGTGCCAGCAGTGAAACCCCGGGGCGCGGGAACACTGAAGCTTTCTTT. As protein: CASSETPGRGNTEAFF. The chain has TRBV25-1 and TRBJ1-1; maybe TRBD1 (5 bases). CDR3 length equals 16 residues. V was shortened by 2 bases and J by 1 base, with 14 bases between the two germline ends. Germline CDR1 is MGHDK and CDR2 is SYGVNS.

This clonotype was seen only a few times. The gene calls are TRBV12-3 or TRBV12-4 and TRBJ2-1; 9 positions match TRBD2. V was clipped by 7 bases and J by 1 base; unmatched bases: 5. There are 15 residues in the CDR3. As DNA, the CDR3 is TGTGCCAGCATCCAAGCGGGGGGTTCCTACAATGAGCAGTTCTTC. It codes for CASIQAGGSYNEQFF.

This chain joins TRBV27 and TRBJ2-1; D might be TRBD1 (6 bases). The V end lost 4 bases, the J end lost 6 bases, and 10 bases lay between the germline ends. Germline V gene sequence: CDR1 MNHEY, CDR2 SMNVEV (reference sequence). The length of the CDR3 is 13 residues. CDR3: CASSSGDPNEQFF. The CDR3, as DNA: TGTGCCAGCAGTTCAGGGGACCCCAATGAGCAGTTCTTC.

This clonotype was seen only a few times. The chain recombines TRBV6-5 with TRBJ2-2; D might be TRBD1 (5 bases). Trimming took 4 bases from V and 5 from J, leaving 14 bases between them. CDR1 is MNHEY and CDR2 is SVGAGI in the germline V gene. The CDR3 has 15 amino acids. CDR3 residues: CASSSFMTETGELFF. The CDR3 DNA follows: TGTGCCAGCAGTTCTTTTATGACAGAGACCGGGGAGCTGTTTTTT.

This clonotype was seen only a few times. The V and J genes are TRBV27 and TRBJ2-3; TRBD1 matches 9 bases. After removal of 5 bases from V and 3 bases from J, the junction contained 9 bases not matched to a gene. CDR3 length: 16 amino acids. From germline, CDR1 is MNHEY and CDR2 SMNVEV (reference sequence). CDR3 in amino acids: CASSTHRDRETDTQYF. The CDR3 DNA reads TGTGCCAGCAGTACCCACCGGGACAGGGAGACAGATACGCAGTATTTT.

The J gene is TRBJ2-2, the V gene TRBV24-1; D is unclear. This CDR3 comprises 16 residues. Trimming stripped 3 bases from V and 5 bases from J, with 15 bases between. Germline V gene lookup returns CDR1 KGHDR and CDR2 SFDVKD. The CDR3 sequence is CATSDRRKIGTGELFF. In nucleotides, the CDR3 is TGTGCCACCAGTGATCGCAGGAAAATCGGTACCGGGGAGCTGTTTTTT.

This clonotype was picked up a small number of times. This CDR3 reads CAISEQLNTEAFF. The CDR3 nucleotides read TGTGCCATCAGTGAGCAGCTGAACACTGAAGCTTTCTTT. This chain uses TRBV10-3 with TRBJ1-1; D is ambiguous. In germline, CDR1 is ENHRY, CDR2 SYGVKD. The CDR3 is made up of 13 amino acids. The V end was cut by 2 bases, the J end by 0 bases, with 4 bases between.

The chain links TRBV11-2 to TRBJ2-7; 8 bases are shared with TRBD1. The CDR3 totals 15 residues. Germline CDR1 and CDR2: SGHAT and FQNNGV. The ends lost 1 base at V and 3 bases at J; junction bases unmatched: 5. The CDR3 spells CASSLGGQGIYEQYF. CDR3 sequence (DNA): TGTGCCAGCAGCTTAGGCGGACAGGGTATCTACGAGCAGTACTTC.

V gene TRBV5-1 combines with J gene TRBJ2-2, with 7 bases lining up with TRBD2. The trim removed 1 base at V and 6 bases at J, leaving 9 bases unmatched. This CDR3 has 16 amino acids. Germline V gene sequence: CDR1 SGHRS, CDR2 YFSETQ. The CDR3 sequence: CASSLPTPSGAGELFF. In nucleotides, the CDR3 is TGCGCCAGCAGCTTGCCGACACCTAGCGGTGCCGGGGAGCTGTTTTTT.

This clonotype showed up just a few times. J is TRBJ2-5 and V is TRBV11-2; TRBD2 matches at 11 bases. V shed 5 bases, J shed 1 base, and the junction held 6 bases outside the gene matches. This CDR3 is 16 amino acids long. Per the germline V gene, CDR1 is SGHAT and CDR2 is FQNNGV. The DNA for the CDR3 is TGTGCCAGCAGCCCCTGGCTAGCGGGGGGCCAAGAGACCCAGTACTTC. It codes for CASSPWLAGGQETQYF.

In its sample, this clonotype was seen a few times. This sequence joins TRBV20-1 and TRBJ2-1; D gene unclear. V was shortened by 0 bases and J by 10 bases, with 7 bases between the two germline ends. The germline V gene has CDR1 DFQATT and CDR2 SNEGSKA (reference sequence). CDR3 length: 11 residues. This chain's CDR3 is CSAREWPEQFF. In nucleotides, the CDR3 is TGCAGTGCTAGAGAGTGGCCGGAGCAGTTCTTC.

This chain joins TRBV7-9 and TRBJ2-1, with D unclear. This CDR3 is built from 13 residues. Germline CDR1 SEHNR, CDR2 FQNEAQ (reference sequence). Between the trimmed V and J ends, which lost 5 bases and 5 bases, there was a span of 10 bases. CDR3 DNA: TGTGCCAGCAGCCCACCCCACAACAATGAGCAGTTCTTC. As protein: CASSPPHNNEQFF.